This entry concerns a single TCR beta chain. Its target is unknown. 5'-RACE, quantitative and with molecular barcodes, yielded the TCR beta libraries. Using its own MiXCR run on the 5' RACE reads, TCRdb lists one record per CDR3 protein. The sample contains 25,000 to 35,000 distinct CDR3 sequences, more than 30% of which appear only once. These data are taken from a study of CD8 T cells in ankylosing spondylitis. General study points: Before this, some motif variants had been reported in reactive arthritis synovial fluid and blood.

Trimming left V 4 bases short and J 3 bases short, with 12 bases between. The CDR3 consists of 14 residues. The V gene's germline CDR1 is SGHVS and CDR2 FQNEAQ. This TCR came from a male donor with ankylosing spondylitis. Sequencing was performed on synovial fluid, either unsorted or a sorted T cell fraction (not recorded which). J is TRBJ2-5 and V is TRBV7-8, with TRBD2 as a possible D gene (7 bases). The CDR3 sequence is CASSWRGREETQYF. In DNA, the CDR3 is TGTGCCAGCAGCTGGCGGGGGCGGGAAGAGACCCAGTACTTC.